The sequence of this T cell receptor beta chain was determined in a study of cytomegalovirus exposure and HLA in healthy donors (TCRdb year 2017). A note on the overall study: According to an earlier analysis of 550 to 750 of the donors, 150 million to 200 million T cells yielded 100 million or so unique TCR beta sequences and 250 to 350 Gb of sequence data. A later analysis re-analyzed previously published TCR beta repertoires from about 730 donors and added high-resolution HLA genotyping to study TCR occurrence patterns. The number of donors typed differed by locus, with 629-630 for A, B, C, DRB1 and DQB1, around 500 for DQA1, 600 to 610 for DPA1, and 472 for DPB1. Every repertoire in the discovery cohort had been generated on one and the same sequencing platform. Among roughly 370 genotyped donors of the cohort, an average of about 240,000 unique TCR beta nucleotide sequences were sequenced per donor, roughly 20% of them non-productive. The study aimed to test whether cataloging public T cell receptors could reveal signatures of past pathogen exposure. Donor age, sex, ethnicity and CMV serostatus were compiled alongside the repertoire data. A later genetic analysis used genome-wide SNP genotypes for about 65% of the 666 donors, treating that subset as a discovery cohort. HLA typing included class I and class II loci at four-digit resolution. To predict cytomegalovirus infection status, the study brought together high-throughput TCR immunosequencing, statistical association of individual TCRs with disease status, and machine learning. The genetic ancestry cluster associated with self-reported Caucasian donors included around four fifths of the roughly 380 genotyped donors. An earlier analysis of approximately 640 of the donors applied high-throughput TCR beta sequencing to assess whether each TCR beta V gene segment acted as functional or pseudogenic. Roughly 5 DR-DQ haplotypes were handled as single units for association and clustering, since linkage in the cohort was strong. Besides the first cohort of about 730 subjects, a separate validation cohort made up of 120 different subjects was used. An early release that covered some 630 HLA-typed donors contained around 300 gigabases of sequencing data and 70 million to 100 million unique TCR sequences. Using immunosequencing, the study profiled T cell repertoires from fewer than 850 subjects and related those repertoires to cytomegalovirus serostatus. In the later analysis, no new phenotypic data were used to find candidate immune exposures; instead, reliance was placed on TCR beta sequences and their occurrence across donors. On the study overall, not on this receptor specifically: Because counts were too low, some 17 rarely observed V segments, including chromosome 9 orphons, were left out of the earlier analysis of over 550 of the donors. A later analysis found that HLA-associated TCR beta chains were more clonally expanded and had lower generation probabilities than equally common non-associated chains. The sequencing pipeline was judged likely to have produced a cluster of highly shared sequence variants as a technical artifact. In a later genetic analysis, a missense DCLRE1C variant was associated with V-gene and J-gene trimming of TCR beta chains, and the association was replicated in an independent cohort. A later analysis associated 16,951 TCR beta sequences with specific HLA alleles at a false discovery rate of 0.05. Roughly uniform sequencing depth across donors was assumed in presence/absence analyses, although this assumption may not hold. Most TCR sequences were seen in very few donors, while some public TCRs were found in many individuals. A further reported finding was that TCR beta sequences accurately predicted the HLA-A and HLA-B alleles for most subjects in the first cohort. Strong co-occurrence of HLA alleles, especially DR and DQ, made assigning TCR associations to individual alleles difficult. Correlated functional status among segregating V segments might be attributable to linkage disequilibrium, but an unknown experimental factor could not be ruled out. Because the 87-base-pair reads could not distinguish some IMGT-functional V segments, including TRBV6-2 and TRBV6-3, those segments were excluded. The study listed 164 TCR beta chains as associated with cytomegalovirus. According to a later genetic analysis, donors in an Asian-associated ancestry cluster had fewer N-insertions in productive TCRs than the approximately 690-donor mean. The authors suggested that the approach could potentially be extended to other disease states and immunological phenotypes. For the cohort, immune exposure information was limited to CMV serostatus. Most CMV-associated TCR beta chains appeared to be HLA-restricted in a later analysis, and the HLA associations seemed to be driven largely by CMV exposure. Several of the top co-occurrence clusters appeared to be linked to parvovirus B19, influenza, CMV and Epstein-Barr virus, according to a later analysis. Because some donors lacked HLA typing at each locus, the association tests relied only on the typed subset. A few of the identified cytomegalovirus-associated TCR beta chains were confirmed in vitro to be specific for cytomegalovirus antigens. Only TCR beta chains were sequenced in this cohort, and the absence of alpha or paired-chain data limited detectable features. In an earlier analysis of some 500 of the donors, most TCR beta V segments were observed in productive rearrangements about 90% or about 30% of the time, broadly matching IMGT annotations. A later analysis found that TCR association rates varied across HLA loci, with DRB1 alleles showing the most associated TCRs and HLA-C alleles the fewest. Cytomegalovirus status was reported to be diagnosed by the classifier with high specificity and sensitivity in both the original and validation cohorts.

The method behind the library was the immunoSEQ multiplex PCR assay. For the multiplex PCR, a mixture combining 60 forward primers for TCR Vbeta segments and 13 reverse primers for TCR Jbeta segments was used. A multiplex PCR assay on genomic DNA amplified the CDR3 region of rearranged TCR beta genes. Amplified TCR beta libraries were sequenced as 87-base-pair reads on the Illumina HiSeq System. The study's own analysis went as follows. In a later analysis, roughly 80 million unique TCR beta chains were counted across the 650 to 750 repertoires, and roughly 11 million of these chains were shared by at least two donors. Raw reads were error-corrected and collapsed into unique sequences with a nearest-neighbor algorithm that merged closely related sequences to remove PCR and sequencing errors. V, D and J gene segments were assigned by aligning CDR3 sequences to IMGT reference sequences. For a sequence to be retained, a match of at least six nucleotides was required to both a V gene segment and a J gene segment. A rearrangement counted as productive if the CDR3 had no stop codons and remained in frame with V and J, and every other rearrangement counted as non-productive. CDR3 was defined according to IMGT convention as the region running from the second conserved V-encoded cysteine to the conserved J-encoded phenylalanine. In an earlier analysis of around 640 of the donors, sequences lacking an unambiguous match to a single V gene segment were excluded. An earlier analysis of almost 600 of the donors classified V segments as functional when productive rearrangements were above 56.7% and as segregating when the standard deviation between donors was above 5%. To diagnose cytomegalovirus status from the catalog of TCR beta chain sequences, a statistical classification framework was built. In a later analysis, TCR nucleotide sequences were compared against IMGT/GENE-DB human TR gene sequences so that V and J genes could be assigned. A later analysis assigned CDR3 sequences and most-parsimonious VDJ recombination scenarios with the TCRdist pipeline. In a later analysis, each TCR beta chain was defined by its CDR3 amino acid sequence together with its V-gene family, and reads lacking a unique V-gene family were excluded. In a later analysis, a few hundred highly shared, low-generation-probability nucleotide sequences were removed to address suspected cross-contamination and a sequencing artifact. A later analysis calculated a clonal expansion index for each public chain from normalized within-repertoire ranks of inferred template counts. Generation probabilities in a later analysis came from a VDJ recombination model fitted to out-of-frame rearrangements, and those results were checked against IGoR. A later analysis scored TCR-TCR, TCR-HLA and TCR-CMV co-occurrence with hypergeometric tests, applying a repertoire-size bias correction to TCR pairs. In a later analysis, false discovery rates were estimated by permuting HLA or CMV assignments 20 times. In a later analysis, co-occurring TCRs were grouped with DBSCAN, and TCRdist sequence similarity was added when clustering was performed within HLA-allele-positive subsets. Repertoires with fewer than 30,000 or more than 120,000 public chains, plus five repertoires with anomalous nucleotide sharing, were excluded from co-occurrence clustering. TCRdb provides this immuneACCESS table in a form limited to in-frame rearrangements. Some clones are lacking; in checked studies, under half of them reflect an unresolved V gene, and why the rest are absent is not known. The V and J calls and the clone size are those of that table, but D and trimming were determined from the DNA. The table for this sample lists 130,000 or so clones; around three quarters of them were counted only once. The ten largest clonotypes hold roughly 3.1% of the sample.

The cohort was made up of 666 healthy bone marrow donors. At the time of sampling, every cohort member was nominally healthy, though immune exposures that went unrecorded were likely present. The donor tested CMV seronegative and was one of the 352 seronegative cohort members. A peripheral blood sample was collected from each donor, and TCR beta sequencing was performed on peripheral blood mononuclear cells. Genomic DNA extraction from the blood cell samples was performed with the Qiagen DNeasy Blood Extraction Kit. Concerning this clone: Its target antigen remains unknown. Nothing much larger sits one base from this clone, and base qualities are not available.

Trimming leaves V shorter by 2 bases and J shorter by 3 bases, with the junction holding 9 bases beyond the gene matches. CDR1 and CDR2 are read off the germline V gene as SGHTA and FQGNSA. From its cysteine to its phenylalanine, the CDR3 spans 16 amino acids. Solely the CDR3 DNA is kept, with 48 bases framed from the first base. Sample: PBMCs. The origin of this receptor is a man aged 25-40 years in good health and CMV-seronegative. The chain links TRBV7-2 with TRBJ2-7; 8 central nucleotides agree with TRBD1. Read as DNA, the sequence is TGTGCCAGCAGCTTATTTCCAGGGGGCATCGACTACGAGCAGTACTTC. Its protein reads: CASSLFPGGIDYEQYF.